This T cell receptor beta chain was recorded in a study of blood T cell repertoires in COVID-19. The wider study: Acute-phase and convalescent COVID-19 samples originated in the United States, Italy and Spain.

The CDR3 extends over 12 amino acids. Germline CDR1 and CDR2: SGHTS and YDEGEE. The V and J ends lost 4 bases and 3 bases respectively, with 8 bases between them. In its sample, this clone was seen once. Data came from immunoSEQ multiplex PCR; TCRdb stores just in-frame clones and leaves some out. Of 120,000 or so clones in the sample, 88% were seen once. The sample taken for sequencing was peripheral blood. This chain uses TRBV5-8 with TRBJ2-7; D not certain. The sequence was collected from a human donor in a cohort sampled during active COVID-19. The CDR3 region is CASSAVDYEQYF. The DNA of the CDR3 is TGTGCCAGCAGCGCCGTAGACTACGAGCAGTACTTC.